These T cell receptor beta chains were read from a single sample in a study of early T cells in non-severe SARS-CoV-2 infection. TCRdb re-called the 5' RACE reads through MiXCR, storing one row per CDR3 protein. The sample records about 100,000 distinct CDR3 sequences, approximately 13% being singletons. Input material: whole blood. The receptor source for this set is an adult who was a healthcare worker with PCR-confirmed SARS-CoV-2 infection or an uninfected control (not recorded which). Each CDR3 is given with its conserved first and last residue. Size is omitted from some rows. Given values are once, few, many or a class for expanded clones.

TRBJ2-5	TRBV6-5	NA	CASSYSSGGGETQYF
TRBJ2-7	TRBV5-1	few	CASSIQDREPCEQYF
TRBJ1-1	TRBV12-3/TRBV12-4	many	CASSLGARGGDTEAFF
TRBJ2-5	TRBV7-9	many	CASSFGLAGAPQETQYF
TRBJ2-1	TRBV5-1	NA	CASTSGGANEQFF
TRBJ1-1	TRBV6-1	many	CASTGERVTEAFF
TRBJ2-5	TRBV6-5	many	CASSPWDGGAQETQYF
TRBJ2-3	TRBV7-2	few	CASSPQGLIITGAQYF
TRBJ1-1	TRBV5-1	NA	CASSPDNPEFSFF
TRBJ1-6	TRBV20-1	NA	CSAREGSPLHF
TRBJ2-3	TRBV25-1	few	CASSLTGDSTDTQYF
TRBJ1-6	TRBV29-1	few	CSVKLARDNSPLHF
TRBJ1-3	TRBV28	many	CASSSLGQGSGNTIYF
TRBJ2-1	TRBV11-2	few	CASTPSGLAGVEQFF
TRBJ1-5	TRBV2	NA	CASRRQGRRDNQPQHF
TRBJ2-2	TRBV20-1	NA	CSARFPSNTGELFF
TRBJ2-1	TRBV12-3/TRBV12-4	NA	CASSFWRSERFF
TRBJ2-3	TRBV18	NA	CASSPPVVDTQYF
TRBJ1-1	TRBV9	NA	CASSVVPGNTEAFF
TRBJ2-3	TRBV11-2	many	CASSLLAQVWQYF
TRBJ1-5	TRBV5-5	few	CASSMYGTGVSNQPQHF
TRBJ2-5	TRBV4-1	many	CASSHQGYQETQYF
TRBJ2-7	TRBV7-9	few	CASSLGNRAYEQYF
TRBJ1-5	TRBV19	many	CASTPLIDNQPQHF
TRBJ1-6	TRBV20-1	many	CSAGNRGLNSPLHF
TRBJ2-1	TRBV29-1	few	CSVGDSGGPYNEQFF
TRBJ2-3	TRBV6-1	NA	CASRISGSTDTQYF
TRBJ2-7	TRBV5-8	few	CASSLVGGGAYEQYF
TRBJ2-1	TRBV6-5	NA	CASRQGHSNNEQFF